Described below is a single T cell receptor (beta chain) sequence and its context. The sample belongs to a study of shared clonotypes between healthy human individuals. Study-wide background: The donor group consisted of a couple of women and three men, aged 18 to 49.

Across several immunoSEQ plates, the genomic DNA of each subset was split evenly. Sequencing used immunoSEQ multiplex PCR; TCRdb keeps in-frame clones, though not all of them. The sample has 400,000 to 500,000 clones; roughly 85% are singletons. Tens of millions of PBMCs were counted before genomic DNA extraction. Trimming cost V 4 bases and J 1 base; bases outside gene matches: 4. Germline-derived CDR1 and CDR2 are ENHRY and SYGVKD. This CDR3 comprises 17 residues. The chain employs TRBV10-3 and TRBJ2-2; TRBD2 aligns across 12 bases. The TCR was taken from a woman aged 40 to 49 in good health. Some clones in this sample may be carry-over from other donors' samples. The sequencing sample was made of PBMCs. CDR3 sequence (DNA): TGTGCCATCAGTGTGACTAGCGGGAGAAGGAACACCGGGGAGCTGTTTTTT. Amino acid sequence: CAISVTSGRRNTGELFF.